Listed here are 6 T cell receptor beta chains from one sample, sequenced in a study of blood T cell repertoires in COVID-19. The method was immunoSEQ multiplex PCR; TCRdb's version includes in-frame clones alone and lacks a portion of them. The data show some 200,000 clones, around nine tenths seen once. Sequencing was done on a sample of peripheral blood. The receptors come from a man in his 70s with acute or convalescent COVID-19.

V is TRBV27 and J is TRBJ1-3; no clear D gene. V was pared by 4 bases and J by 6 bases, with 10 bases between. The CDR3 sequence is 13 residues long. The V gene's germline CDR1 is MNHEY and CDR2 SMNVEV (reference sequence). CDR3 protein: CASSSLGSNTIYF. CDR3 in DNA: TGTGCCAGCAGTTCCCTGGGCTCAAACACCATATATTTT.

CDR3 sequence reads: CASSPQGNYGYTF. In DNA, the CDR3 is TGTGCCAGCAGTCCCCAGGGTAACTATGGCTACACCTTC. The rearrangement uses TRBV28 and TRBJ1-2, with a possible D match to TRBD1 (5 bases). CDR1 is MDHEN and CDR2 is SYDVKM in the germline V gene. The V and J ends lost 5 bases and 1 base respectively, with 8 bases between them. CDR3 size: 13 residues.

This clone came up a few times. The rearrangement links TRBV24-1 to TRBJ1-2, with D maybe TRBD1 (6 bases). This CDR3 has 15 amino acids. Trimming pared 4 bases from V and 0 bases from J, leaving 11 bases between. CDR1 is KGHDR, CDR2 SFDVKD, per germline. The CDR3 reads CATSDPGQTNYGYTF. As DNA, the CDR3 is TGTGCCACCAGTGACCCCGGACAGACTAACTATGGCTACACCTTC.

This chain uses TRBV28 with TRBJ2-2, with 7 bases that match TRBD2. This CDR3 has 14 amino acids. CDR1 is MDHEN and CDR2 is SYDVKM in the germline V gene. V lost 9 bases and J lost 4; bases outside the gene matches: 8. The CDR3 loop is CASISGDITGELFF. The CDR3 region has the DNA TGTGCCAGTATAAGCGGGGATATCACCGGGGAGCTGTTTTTT.

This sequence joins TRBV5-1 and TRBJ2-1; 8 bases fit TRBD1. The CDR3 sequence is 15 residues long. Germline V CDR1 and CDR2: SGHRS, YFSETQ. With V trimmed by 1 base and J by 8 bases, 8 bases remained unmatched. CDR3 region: CASSLSWTGRDEQFF. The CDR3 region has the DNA TGCGCCAGCAGCTTGTCATGGACAGGGCGAGATGAGCAGTTCTTC. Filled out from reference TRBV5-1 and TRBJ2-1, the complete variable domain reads KAGVTQTPRYLIKTRGQQVTLSCSPISGHRSVSWYQQTPGQGLQFLFEYFSETQRNKGNFPGRFSGRQFSNSRSEMNVSTLELGDSALYLCASSLSWTGRDEQFFGPGTRLTVL.

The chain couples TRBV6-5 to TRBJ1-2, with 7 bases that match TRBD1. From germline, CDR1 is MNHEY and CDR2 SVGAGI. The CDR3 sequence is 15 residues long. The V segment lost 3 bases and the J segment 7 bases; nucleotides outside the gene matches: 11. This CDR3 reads CASSYTGTVLTGYTF. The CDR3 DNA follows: TGTGCCAGCAGTTATACGGGGACAGTTTTAACTGGCTACACCTTC.